This T cell receptor beta chain appears in the sequencing data of a study of blood T cells in healthy people across ages. This clonotype was observed a handful of times. Through a sample-barcoded 5' primer and a J-beta primer mix, a second PCR was run for roughly 7 to 11 cycles. TCRdb reprocessed the 5' RACE reads via MiXCR and lists one record per CDR3 protein. The profile shows approximately 880,000 distinct CDR3 sequences, 45% to 50% of them singletons. Germline loops: CDR1 LGHDT, CDR2 YNNKEL (reference sequence). Trimming shortened V by 1 base and J by 3 bases, and 9 bases separated the two germline ends. The CDR3 extends over 14 amino acids.

This TCR derives from a man aged 25 to 40 in good health. The sample was blood. The chain has TRBV3-1 and TRBJ1-1; D may be TRBD1 (5 bases). CDR3 DNA: TGTGCCAGCAGCCAAGCGGGGGAGGACACTGAAGCTTTCTTT. Translation gives CASSQAGEDTEAFF.